The TCR beta chain under discussion was sequenced for a study of early T cells in non-severe SARS-CoV-2 infection. The CDR3 length is 13 residues. CDR1 is WNHNN, CDR2 SYGVQD, per germline (reference sequence). J was trimmed by 6 bases and V by 6 bases; bases with no gene match: 6. In the library, individual cDNA molecules carried attached unique molecular identifiers. TCRdb re-analysed the 5' RACE reads in MiXCR, keeping a single row per CDR3 protein. The table lists approximately 41,000 distinct CDR3 sequences, around 4.6% of them singletons, with 15% to 20% in the top ten. This clonotype was recorded at least ten times.

The material sequenced was whole blood. The receptor comes from an adult who was a healthcare worker with PCR-confirmed SARS-CoV-2 infection or an uninfected control (not recorded which). The chain carries TRBV10-1 and TRBJ2-7; TRBD1 agrees at 9 bases. The CDR3 bases are TGCGCCAGCAGCCGGACAGGGGTGGGCGAGCAGTACTTC. It codes for CASSRTGVGEQYF.